These T cell receptor beta chains were read from a single sample in a study of CD8 T cells in ankylosing spondylitis. MiXCR was run by TCRdb on the 5' RACE reads, yielding one entry per CDR3 protein. The top ten hold around a third of the sample, which has 100,000 to 150,000 distinct CDR3 sequences, about a sixth seen once. Source material: blood, either unsorted or a sorted T cell fraction (not recorded which). These receptors all come from a male donor with ankylosing spondylitis. Both conserved end residues are part of each CDR3. Each record gives: V gene, clone size, J gene, D gene, CDR3 DNA, CDR3 protein. A D gene is named only where the DNA matches it firmly. Size is omitted from some rows. Given values are once, few, many or a class for expanded clones.

TRBV7-3	few	TRBJ1-2	.	TGTGCCAGCAGCTTACAGGGAGCTGATGGCTACACCTTC	CASSLQGADGYTF
TRBV14	.	TRBJ1-5	.	TGTGCCAGCAGCCAAGATTACGACCAGCCCCAGCATTTT	CASSQDYDQPQHF
TRBV4-3	many	TRBJ2-5	.	TGCGCCAGCAGCCAAGATTTAAGGGTCCAAGAGACCCAGTACTTC	CASSQDLRVQETQYF
TRBV7-9	few	TRBJ1-1	.	TGTGCCAGCAGCTTAGTTGTACAGTATGAAGCTTTCTTT	CASSLVVQYEAFF
TRBV20-1	.	TRBJ2-7	.	TGCAGTGCTAGCCGCGGCTACGAGCAGTACTTC	CSASRGYEQYF
TRBV6-2/TRBV6-3	few	TRBJ2-1	TRBD2	TGTGCCAGCAGTTCTCGGACTAGCGGGAGGGACTACAATGAGCAGTTCTTC	CASSSRTSGRDYNEQFF
TRBV19	.	TRBJ1-1	.	TGTGCCAGTACCCCGACTGGAGGGGACACTGAAGCTTTCTTT	CASTPTGGDTEAFF
TRBV27	.	TRBJ1-1	TRBD1	TGTGCCAGCAGTCTTCGACAGGGGTCGAGAACTGAAGCTTTCTTT	CASSLRQGSRTEAFF
TRBV19	few	TRBJ2-1	.	TGTGCCAGTAGTATAGTTTGGACCCACAATGAGCAGTTCTTC	CASSIVWTHNEQFF
TRBV3-1	.	TRBJ2-7	.	TGTGCCAGCAGCCACCGTTCAGGGCGCAAGGACGAGCAGTACTTC	CASSHRSGRKDEQYF
TRBV12-3/TRBV12-4	.	TRBJ1-5	.	TGTGCCAGCAGTTTGATCCTGGAGGAGCCCCAGCATTTT	CASSLILEEPQHF
TRBV5-6	.	TRBJ2-3	.	TGTGCCAGCAGCGGCCAGGAGGCGGGGAAATTCACAGATACGCAGTATTTT	CASSGQEAGKFTDTQYF
TRBV6-4	few	TRBJ2-2	TRBD2	TGTGCCACCCAGAGCGGGAGGAACACCGGGGAGCTGTTTTTT	CATQSGRNTGELFF
TRBV6-2/TRBV6-3	.	TRBJ1-5	.	TGTGCCAGCAGTTACTCGACCGGCGGGACCGCGGTCAGCAAGCAGCCCCAGCATTTT	CASSYSTGGTAVSKQPQHF
TRBV6-2/TRBV6-3	few	TRBJ2-3	.	TGTGCCAGCAACCTCGGAGGCCCGGCAGATACGCAGTATTTT	CASNLGGPADTQYF